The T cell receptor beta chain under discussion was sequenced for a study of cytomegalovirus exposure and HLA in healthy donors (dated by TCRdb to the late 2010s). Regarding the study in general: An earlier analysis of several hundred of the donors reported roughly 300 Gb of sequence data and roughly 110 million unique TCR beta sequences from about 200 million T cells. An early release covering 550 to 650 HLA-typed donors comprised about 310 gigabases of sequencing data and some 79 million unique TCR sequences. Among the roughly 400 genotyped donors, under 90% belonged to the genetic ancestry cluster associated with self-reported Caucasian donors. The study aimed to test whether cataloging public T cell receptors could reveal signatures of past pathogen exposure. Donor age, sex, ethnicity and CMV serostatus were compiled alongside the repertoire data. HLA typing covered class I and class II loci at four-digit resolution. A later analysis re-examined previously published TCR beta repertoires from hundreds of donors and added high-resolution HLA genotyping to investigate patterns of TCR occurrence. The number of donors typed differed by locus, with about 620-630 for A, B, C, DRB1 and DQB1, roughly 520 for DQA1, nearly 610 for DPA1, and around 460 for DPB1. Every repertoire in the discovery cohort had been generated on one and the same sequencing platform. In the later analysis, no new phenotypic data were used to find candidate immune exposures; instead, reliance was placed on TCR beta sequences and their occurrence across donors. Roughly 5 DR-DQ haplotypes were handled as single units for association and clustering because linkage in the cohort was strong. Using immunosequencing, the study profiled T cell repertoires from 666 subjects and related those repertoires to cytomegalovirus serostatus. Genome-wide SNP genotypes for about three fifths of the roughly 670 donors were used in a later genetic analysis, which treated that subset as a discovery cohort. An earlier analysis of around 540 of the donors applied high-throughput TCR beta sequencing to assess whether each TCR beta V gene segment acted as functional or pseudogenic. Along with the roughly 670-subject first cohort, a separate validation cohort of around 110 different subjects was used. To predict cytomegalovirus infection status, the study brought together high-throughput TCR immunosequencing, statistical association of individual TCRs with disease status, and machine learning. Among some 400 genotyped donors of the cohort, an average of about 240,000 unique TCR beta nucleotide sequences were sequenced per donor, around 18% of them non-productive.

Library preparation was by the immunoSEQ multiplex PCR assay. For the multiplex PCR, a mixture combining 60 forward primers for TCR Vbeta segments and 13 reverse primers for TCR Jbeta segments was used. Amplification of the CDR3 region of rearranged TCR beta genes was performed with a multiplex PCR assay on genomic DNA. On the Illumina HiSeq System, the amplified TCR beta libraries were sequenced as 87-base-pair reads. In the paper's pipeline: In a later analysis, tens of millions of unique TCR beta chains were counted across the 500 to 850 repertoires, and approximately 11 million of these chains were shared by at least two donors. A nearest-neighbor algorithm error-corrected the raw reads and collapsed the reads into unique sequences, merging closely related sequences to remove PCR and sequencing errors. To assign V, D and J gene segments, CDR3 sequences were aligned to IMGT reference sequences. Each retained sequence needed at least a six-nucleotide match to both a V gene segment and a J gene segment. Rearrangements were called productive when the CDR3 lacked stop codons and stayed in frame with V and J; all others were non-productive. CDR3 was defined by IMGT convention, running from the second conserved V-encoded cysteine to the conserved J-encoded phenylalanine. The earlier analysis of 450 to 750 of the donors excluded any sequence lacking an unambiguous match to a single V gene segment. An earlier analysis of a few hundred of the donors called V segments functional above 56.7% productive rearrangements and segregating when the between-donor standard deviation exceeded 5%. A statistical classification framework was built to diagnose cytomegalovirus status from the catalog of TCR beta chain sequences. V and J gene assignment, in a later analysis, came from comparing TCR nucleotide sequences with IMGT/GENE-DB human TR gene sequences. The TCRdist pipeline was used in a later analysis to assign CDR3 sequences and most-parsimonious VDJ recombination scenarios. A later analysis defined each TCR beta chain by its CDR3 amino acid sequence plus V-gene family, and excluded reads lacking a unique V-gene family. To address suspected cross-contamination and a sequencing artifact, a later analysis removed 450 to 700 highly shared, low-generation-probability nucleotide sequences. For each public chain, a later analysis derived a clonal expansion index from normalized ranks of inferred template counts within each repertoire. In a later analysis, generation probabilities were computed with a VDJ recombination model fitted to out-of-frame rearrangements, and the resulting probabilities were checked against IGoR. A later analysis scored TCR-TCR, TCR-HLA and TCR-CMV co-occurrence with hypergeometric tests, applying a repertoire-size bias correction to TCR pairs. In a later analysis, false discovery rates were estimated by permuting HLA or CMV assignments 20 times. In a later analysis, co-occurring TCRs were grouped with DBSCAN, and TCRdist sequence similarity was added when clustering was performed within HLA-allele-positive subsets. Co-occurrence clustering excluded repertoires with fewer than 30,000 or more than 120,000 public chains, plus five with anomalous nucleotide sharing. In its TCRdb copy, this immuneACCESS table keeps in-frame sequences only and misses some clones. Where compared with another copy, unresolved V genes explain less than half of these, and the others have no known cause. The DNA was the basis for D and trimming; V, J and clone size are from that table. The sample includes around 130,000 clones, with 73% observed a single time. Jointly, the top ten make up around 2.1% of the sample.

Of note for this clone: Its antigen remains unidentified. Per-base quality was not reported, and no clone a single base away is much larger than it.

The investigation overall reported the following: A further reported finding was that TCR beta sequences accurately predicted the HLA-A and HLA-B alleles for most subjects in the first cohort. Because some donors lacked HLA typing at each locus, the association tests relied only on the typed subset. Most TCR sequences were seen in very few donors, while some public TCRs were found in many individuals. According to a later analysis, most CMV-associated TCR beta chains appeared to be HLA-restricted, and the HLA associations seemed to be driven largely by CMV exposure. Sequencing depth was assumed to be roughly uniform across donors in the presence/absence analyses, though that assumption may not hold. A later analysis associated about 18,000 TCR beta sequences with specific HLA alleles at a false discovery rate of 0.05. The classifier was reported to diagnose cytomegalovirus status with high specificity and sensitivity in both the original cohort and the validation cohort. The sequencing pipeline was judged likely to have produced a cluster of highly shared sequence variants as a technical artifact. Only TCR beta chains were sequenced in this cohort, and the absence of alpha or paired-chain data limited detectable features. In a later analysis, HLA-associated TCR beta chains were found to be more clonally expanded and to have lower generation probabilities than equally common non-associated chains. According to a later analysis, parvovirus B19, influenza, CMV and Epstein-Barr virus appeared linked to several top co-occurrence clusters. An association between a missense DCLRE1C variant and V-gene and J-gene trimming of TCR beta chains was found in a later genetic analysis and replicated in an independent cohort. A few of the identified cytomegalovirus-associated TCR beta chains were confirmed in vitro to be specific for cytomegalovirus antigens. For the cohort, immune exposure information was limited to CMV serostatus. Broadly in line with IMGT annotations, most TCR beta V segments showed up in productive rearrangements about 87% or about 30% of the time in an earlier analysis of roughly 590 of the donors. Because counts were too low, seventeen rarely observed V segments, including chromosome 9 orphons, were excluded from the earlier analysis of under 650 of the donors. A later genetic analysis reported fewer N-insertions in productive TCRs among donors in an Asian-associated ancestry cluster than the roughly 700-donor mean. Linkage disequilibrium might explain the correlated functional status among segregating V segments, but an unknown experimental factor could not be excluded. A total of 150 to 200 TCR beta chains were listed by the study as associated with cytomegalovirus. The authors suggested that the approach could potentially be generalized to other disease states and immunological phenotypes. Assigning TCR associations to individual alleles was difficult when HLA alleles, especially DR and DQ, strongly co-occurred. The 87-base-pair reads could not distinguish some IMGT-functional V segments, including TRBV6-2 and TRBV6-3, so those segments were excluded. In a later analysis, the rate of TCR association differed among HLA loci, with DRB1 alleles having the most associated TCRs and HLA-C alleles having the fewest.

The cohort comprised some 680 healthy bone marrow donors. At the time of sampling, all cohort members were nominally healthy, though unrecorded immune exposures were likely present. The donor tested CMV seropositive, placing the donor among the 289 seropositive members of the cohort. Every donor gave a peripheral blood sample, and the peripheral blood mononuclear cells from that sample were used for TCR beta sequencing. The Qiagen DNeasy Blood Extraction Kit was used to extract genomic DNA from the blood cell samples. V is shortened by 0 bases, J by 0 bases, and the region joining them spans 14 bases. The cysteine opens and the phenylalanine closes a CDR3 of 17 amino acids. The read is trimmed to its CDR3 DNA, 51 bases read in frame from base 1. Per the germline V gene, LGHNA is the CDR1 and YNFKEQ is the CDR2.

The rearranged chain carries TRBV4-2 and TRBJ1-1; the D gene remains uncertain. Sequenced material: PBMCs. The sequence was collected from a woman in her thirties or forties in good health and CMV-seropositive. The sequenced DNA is TGTGCCAGCAGCCAAGATCTACGAGGCAGAATGAACACTGAAGCTTTCTTT. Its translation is CASSQDLRGRMNTEAFF.